This passage covers 3 T cell receptor beta chains from one sample sequenced in a study of blood T cells in healthy people across ages. Through a sample-barcoded 5' primer and a J-beta primer mix, a second PCR was run for about 6 to 11 cycles. From the 5' RACE reads, TCRdb called clonotypes with MiXCR, one entry per CDR3 protein. The sample lists 600,000 or so distinct CDR3 sequences; 25% to 30% were seen once. The sequenced sample was blood. The receptor source for this set is a woman older than 75 in good health.

As for this clonotype: One junction end disagrees with the germline gene, perhaps due to a read error. The genes are TRBV7-9 and TRBJ1-4; D gene ambiguous. The CDR3 is made up of 12 amino acids. Germline lookup yields CDR1 SEHNR and CDR2 FQNEAQ (reference sequence). CDR3 nucleotides: TGTGCCAGCAGCTTAGTAGAGGAAAAACGGTTTTTT. Protein product: CASSLVEEKRFF.

In this sample, this clonotype turned up a few times. This chain's CDR3 is CASSPLNAGILEQYF. CDR3 bases: TGTGCCAGCTCACCACTAAATGCGGGGATCCTGGAGCAGTACTTC. The chain recombines TRBV18 with TRBJ2-5; TRBD2 might be the D (6 bases). Germline assignment: CDR1 KGHSH and CDR2 LQKENI. CDR3 size: 15 residues. The V and J ends lost 1 base and 11 bases respectively, with 20 bases between them.

This clonotype was seen many times. The chain's CDR3 is CASSLRQGGHEQFF. CDR3 DNA: TGTGCCAGCTCACTTCGACAGGGAGGGCATGAGCAGTTCTTC. The genes are TRBV18 and TRBJ2-1, with D tentatively TRBD1 or TRBD2 (7 bases each). Per the germline V gene, CDR1 is KGHSH and CDR2 is LQKENI. The CDR3 is 14 amino acids. The V end lost 4 bases, the J end lost 8 bases, and 15 bases lay between the germline ends.